Reported below is one T cell receptor beta chain. This entry belongs to a study of kidney transplant recipient with SARS-CoV-2 infection. The CDR3 loop spans 15 amino acids. Germline V gene lookup returns CDR1 SGHNT and CDR2 YYREEE (reference sequence). Trimming removed 5 bases from V and 2 bases from J; junction bases left unmatched: 4. TCRdb called the reads again in MiXCR, with one record for every CDR3 protein. The data contain about 240,000 distinct CDR3 sequences, about 28% of them seen just once; the ten biggest clones take up 6% to 8.5%. The chain joins TRBV5-4 to TRBJ2-3; 11 nucleotides match TRBD2. This receptor was identified in a male patient between 25 and 40 years old who had COVID-19 and was a kidney transplant recipient. Some of the T cells might come from the graft donor. This material consisted of a blood sample, taken at baseline and around day 120 from a kidney transplant recipient. The DNA of the CDR3 is TGTGCCAGCAGTCCGACTAGCGGGATCACAGATACGCAGTATTTT. Translating gives CASSPTSGITDTQYF.